Detailed here is one T cell receptor (beta chain). The sample originates from a study of blood T cell repertoires in COVID-19. As for the study in general: In each case, the material was cDNA or gDNA derived from T cells, B-cell-depleted T cells, or PBMCs.

Per the authors' pipeline: Estimated nucleated cell counts came from reference gene primer amplification. Only in-frame clones appear in the TCRdb table, and some are missing; sequencing was by immunoSEQ multiplex PCR. Clone size and the V and J calls come from that table; the DNA yielded D and trimming. The sample contains about 150,000 clones, 75% to 85% of which appear only once. The material sequenced was peripheral blood. The source of this sequence is a woman aged 45-60 years with acute or convalescent COVID-19.

The CDR3 bases are TGTGCCAGCAGTTACTCAGAGGCCGTCCCCCTCTACGAGCAGTACTTC. Its translation: CASSYSEAVPLYEQYF. The chain employs TRBV6-5 and TRBJ2-7; D is undetermined. The CDR3 spans 16 residues. Germline-derived CDR1 and CDR2 are MNHEY and SVGAGI. The V and J ends lost 0 bases and 3 bases respectively, with 15 bases between them.